This T cell receptor beta chain comes out of a study of T cell responses to AZD1222 COVID-19 vaccine. Study outcomes and limitations: Epitopes outside B.1.351 and B.1.1.7 mutated regions reportedly drew nearly half of spike TCRs. The donor cohort was predominantly white British with a female majority, and clonal diversity may have been underestimated. Seropositive AZD1222 recipients at baseline numbered only six or seven. Only after the peak T cell response were repertoires sampled.

On this clone itself: Its antigen is not identified.

Trimming pared 0 bases from V and 3 bases from J, leaving 12 bases between. The length of the CDR3 is 15 residues. CDR1 is MNHNS and CDR2 is SASEGT in the germline V gene. The data were produced by immunoSEQ multiplex PCR, yet TCRdb's version contains in-frame clones alone and is incomplete. This sample carries approximately 200,000 clones, around 94% of them seen once, and the ten largest clones take around 1.5%. The sequencing used peripheral blood, collected 28 days after the second dose of the MenACWY control vaccine. This receptor was taken from an adult who received the MenACWY meningococcal vaccine as a control. The rearrangement links TRBV6-1 to TRBJ2-7; D unresolved. The CDR3 loop is CASSEARHIVYEQYF. In DNA, the CDR3 is TGTGCCAGCAGTGAAGCCCGACACATTGTCTACGAGCAGTACTTC.